The clone carrying this TCR beta chain has just a few counts. Its antigen is not identified. Here immunoSEQ multiplex PCR was the method, and the copy in TCRdb shows in-frame clones only, minus some. The data contain around 160,000 clones, around 90% of them singletons. The V gene lost 4 bases and the J gene lost 1 base, with 13 bases spanning the gap. CDR3 length equals 15 residues. Germline CDR1 and CDR2: MNHNS and SASEGT. The data belong to a study of T cell responses to AZD1222 COVID-19 vaccine. Regarding the study as a whole: Variant regions that are unmutated are reportedly the target of nearly half of spike-specific TCRs. Spike-specific TCR breadth and depth went up after people got two AZD1222 doses.

This specimen consisted of peripheral blood, obtained on day 0 of AZD1222 vaccination. The receptor was isolated from an adult in good health. This chain connects TRBV6-1 to TRBJ1-1; D possibly corresponds to TRBD1 (5 bases). In DNA form, the CDR3 reads TGTGCCAGCAGTGCAGCTGGGGGGACGAACACTGAAGCTTTCTTT. This sequence encodes CASSAAGGTNTEAFF.